This entry is about one T cell receptor beta chain. This sample is drawn from a study of regulatory T cells in long-lasting Graves disease. Time point noted: persistent/refractory GD, antithyroid drugs over 5 years with positive TRAb. Extracted RNA from PBMCs served as the source of the TCR library. Sequencing libraries for TCR beta were prepared with iRepertoire HTBI primers and Arm-PCR of CDR3 regions. TCRdb reprocessed the multiplex PCR reads via MiXCR and lists one record per CDR3 protein. Of 650,000 to 850,000 distinct CDR3 sequences in the sample, 30% were seen once. Germline CDR1 reads DFQATT; CDR2 reads SNEGSKA (reference sequence). The CDR3 runs 20 residues. Trimming removed 1 base from V and 2 bases from J; junction bases left unmatched: 18.

The material sequenced was peripheral blood mononuclear cells (PBMCs), taken when the disease was refractory, from a patient treated with antithyroid drugs. The chain uses TRBV20-1 and TRBJ1-2; 11 bases are a match to TRBD1. The clonotype comes from a female donor with Graves disease. The CDR3 here is CSARGDRGVLKGGRNYGYTF. Here the CDR3 DNA reads TGCAGTGCTAGAGGGGACAGGGGGGTCCTGAAGGGGGGGCGAAACTATGGCTACACCTTC.